The 13 T cell receptor beta chains reported below all come from one sample, sequenced in a study of early T cells in non-severe SARS-CoV-2 infection. TCRdb redid the calling of the 5' RACE reads with MiXCR, one entry per CDR3 protein. The sample has roughly 30,000 distinct CDR3 sequences, roughly 5% seen once; the top ten hold about 5.8%. Sequenced sample: whole blood. The receptors come from an adult who was a healthcare worker with PCR-confirmed SARS-CoV-2 infection or an uninfected control (not recorded which).

The rearrangement uses TRBV30 and TRBJ2-7; D is uncertain. V was cut by 3 bases and J by 7 bases, with 16 bases left in between. The CDR3 extends over 13 amino acids. The V gene's germline CDR1 is GTSNPN and CDR2 SVGIG (reference sequence). The CDR3 loop reads CAWSSELPLEQYF. DNA for the CDR3: TGTGCCTGGAGCTCGGAGCTCCCTTTAGAGCAGTACTTC.

The chain uses TRBV5-1 and TRBJ2-7; 8 nucleotides line up with TRBD2. V was clipped by 4 bases and J by 2 bases; unmatched bases: 5. This CDR3 spans 14 amino acids. Germline assignment: CDR1 SGHRS and CDR2 YFSETQ. The CDR3 region is CASSPRLATYEQYF. CDR3 DNA sequence: TGCGCCAGCAGCCCCCGACTAGCGACCTACGAGCAGTACTTC.

The table lists this clonotype with many counts. The chain employs TRBV20-1 and TRBJ2-7; possible D gene TRBD2, 5 bases. The germline V and J ends were trimmed by 6 bases and 3 bases, with 24 bases remaining between them. CDR3 length: 16 amino acids. In germline, CDR1 is DFQATT, CDR2 SNEGSKA (reference sequence). CDR3 nucleotide sequence: TGCAGTGCCCTAGCCATGAGTAGACACGGGTACTACGAGCAGTACTTC. Translating it yields CSALAMSRHGYYEQYF.

This clonotype was seen only a few times. The chain has TRBV28 and TRBJ2-3; tentative D call: TRBD2 (5 bases). The germline V and J ends were trimmed by 4 bases and 4 bases, with 12 bases remaining between them. The CDR3 length is 14 residues. In germline, CDR1 is MDHEN, CDR2 SYDVKM. This CDR3 reads CASSSRTGADTQYF. The CDR3 nucleotides are TGTGCCAGCAGTTCACGGACTGGGGCAGATACGCAGTATTTT.

This clonotype has at least ten counts. The junction departs from germline at one end; a sequencing error may be responsible. The V and J genes are TRBV12-3 or TRBV12-4 and TRBJ1-3; 7 bases align to TRBD1. This CDR3 has 14 amino acids. The CDR3 bases are TGTGCCAGCAGTTCGACAGGGTCTGAAAACACCATATATTTT. Amino acid sequence: CASSSTGSENTIYF.

This clonotype was picked up many times. The rearrangement joins TRBV5-1 to TRBJ2-5, with D possibly being TRBD2 (5 bases). Per the germline V gene, CDR1 is SGHRS and CDR2 is YFSETQ. This CDR3 has 17 residues. Trimming removed 0 bases at V and 3 bases at J, with 18 bases between. As DNA, the CDR3 is TGCGCCAGCAGCTTGGGGGATTGGGCTGAGGGCAAAGAGACCCAGTACTTC. It is translated as CASSLGDWAEGKETQYF.

Many counts were recorded for this clonotype. CDR3 sequence: CASSTWTGGGYGYTF. The CDR3 DNA sequence: TGTGCCAGCAGCACCTGGACAGGGGGCGGATATGGCTACACCTTC. J is TRBJ1-2 and V is TRBV13; 11 bases match TRBD1. This CDR3 region has 15 residues. The germline V gene has CDR1 PRHDT and CDR2 FYEKMQ (reference sequence). V dropped 5 bases and J dropped 5; count of bases not matched to a gene: 7. Together with reference TRBV13 and TRBJ1-2, the CDR3 gives the full variable domain: AAGVIQSPRHLIKEKRETATLKCYPIPRHDTVYWYQQGPGQDPQFLISFYEKMQSDKGSIPDRFSAQQFSDYHSELNMSSLELGDSALYFCASSTWTGGGYGYTFGSGTRLTVV.

The chain carries TRBV28 and TRBJ1-1, with a possible D match to TRBD1 (6 bases). CDR3 size: 14 residues. The germline gives CDR1 MDHEN, CDR2 SYDVKM. V was pared by 7 bases and J by 0 bases, with 12 bases between. The CDR3 loop is CASKQGTMNTEAFF. CDR3 bases: TGTGCCAGCAAACAGGGAACCATGAACACTGAAGCTTTCTTT.

Ten or more counts support this clonotype. The chain has TRBV27 and TRBJ2-1; 10 bases align to TRBD2. Per the germline V gene, CDR1 is MNHEY and CDR2 is SMNVEV (reference sequence). The CDR3 extends over 13 amino acids. The junction had 5 bases not matched to a gene; V was cut back by 5 bases and J by 10 bases. This CDR3 reads CASSPKLAGEQFF. For the CDR3, the DNA is TGTGCCAGCAGTCCTAAACTAGCGGGAGAGCAGTTCTTC.

Many counts were recorded for this clonotype. The chain employs TRBV10-3 and TRBJ2-3; TRBD1 matches at 7 bases. This CDR3 is 14 amino acids long. The germline V gene has CDR1 ENHRY and CDR2 SYGVKD. V lost 11 bases, J lost 2 bases, and 10 bases stayed unmatched. The CDR3 DNA sequence: TGTGCCGCCGGGACAGAGGATTTCACAGATACGCAGTATTTT. Amino acids: CAAGTEDFTDTQYF.

On this clonotype: Possible read error: a much larger clone is one base away. Here the CDR3 omits its conserved ending phenylalanine or tryptophan, so a read error is the likely source. This chain uses TRBV6-5 with TRBJ2-5; D not resolved. The CDR3 runs to 13 residues. CDR1 is MNHEY and CDR2 is SVGAGI in the germline V gene. V was shortened by 6 bases and J by 1 base, with 9 bases between the two germline ends. This CDR3 is CASSPQVQETQYY. The CDR3 nucleotides are TGTGCCAGCAGCCCCCAGGTCCAAGAGACCCAGTACTAC.

This clonotype was counted many times. The chain uses TRBV7-2 and TRBJ2-6; D is perhaps TRBD2 (6 bases). Trimming took 1 base from V and 0 from J, leaving 13 bases between them. The CDR3 sequence is 18 residues long. Germline values: CDR1 SGHTA, CDR2 FQGNSA. This chain's CDR3 is CASSLDGQGGSGANVLTF. In DNA, the CDR3 is TGTGCCAGCAGCTTAGATGGCCAGGGAGGCTCTGGGGCCAACGTCCTGACTTTC. Full variable domain (rest looked up from reference TRBV7-2 and TRBJ2-6): GAGVSQSPSNKVTEKGKDVELRCDPISGHTALYWYRQSLGQGLEFLIYFQGNSAPDKSGLPSDRFSAERTGGSVSTLTIQRTQQEDSAVYLCASSLDGQGGSGANVLTFGAGSRLTVL.

Details on this clonotype: A much larger clone lies a single base off, so this may be a read error. The CDR3 sequence: CASCPAGPSYEQYF. CDR3 nucleotide sequence: TGTGCCAGCTGCCCCGCGGGGCCCTCCTACGAGCAGTACTTC. The chain joins TRBV28 to TRBJ2-7; maybe TRBD2 (6 bases). The germline gives CDR1 MDHEN, CDR2 SYDVKM. The V end lost 8 bases, the J end lost 0 bases, and 14 bases lay between the germline ends. The CDR3 runs to 14 residues.